Below, one T cell receptor (beta chain) is given with its context. What it binds is unknown. This sample was taken from a study of T cell repertoires in cytomegalovirus infection. Via MiXCR, TCRdb re-called the reads, giving one row per CDR3 protein. This sample has some 940,000 distinct CDR3 sequences; roughly a third occur once, and the top ten carry about an eighth. V gave up 2 bases and J gave up 4 bases, with 11 bases separating them. The CDR3 covers 14 residues. The clonotype originates from a human donor in good health (CMV status not recorded). Some clones in this sample may be carry-over from other donors' samples. This chain joins TRBV12-3 or TRBV12-4 and TRBJ1-1; weak D call: TRBD1 (5 bases). This material consisted of cultured CD8+ T cells from PBMCs, taken from culture after CMV antigen stimulation. Written as DNA, the CDR3 is TGTGCCAGCAGTTTATTTGGAGGGGCCACTGAAGCTTTCTTT. Translated: CASSLFGGATEAFF.